This TCR beta chain was identified in a study of T cells expressing NK-cell markers. Study summary: From sorted CD3+CD56+NKG2C+, CD3+CD56+NKG2C- and CD3+CD56-NKG2C+ T cells came the TCR beta repertoires. Of eight sequenced donors, seven were HCMV-seropositive and one HCMV-seronegative.

This CDR3 has 14 residues. Germline assignment: CDR1 SGHTA and CDR2 FQGTGA. About this clonotype: What it binds is unknown.

cDNA encoding TCR beta was synthesized via 5'RACE template switching incorporating UMIs. From the 5' RACE reads, TCRdb lists one entry per CDR3 protein and no DNA. Its table lists 16,000 or so distinct CDR3 sequences. Notes on the study in general: Whether expanded NKG2C+ T cell clones were HCMV specific stayed uncertain.

This clonotype was sampled from a man aged 18 to 69 in good health. The material sequenced was blood T cells: a sorted CD56 or NKG2C T cell subset, CD4+ or CD8+ T cells, or bulk PBMC T cells (not recorded which). The chain carries TRBV7-3 and TRBJ2-7; TCRdb designates TRBD1, a call that cannot be tested without DNA. CDR3 protein: CASSLNAGGYEQYF. The variable domain in full, with the rest retrieved from reference TRBV7-3 and TRBJ2-7, is GAGVSQTPSNKVTEKGKYVELRCDPISGHTALYWYRQSLGQGPEFLIYFQGTGAADDSGLPNDRFFAVRPEGSVSTLKIQRTERGDSAVYLCASSLNAGGYEQYFGPGTRLTVT.